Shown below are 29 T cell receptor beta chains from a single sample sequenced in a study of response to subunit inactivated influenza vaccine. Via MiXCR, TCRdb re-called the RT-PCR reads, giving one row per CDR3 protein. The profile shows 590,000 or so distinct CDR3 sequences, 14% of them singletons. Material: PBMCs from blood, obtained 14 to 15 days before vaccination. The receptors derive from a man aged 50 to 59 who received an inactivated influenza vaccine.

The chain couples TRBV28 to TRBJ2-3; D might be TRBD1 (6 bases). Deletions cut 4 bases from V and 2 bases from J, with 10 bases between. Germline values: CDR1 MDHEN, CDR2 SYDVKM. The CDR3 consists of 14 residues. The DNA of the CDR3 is TGTGCCAGCAGTTCGGGACACATCACAGATACGCAGTATTTT. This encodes CASSSGHITDTQYF.

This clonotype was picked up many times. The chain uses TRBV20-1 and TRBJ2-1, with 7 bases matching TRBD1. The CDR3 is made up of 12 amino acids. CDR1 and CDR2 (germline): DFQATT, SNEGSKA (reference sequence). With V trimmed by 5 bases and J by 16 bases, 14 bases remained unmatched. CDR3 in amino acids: CSARGSGQWTFF. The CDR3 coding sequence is TGCAGTGCTCGTGGGTCGGGACAGTGGACCTTCTTC.

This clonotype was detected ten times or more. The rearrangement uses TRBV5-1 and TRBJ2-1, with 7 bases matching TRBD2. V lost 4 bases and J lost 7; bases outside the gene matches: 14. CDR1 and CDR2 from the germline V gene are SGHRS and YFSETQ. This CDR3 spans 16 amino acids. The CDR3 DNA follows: TGCGCCAGCAGCCCGGACGCGGCGGGAGTATATAATGAGCAGTTCTTC. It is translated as CASSPDAAGVYNEQFF.

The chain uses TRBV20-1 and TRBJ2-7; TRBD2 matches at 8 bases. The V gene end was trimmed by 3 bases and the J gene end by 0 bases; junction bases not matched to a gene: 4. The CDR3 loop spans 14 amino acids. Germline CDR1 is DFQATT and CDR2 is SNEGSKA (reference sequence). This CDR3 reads CSASPGGGSYEQYF. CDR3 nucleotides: TGCAGTGCTAGCCCGGGGGGGGGCTCCTACGAGCAGTACTTC.

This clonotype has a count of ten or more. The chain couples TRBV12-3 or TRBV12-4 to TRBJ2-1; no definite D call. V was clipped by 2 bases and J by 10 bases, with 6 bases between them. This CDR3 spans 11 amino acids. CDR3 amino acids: CASSLRREQFF. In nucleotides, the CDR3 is TGTGCCAGCAGTTTAAGGAGAGAGCAGTTCTTC.

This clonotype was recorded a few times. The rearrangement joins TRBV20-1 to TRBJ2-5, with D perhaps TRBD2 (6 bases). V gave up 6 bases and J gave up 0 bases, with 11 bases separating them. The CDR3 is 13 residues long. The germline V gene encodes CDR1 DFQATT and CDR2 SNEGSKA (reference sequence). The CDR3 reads CSARPSDQETQYF. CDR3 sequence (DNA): TGCAGTGCCAGACCTAGCGACCAAGAGACCCAGTACTTC.

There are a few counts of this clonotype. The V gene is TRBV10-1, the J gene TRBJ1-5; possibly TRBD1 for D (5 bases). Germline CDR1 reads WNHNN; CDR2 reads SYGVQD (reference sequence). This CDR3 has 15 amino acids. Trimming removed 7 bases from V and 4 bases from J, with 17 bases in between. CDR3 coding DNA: TGCGCCAGCATCTCAGGGAGTCTTATTAATCAGCCCCAGCATTTT. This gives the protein CASISGSLINQPQHF.

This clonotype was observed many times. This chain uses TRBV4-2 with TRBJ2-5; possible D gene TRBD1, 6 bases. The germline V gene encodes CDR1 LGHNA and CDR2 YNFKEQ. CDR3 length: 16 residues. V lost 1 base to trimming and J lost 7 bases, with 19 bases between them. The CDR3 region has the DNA TGTGCCAGCAGCCAAGGGTCCAGGGGTGGATCGGGGACCCAGTACTTC. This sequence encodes CASSQGSRGGSGTQYF.

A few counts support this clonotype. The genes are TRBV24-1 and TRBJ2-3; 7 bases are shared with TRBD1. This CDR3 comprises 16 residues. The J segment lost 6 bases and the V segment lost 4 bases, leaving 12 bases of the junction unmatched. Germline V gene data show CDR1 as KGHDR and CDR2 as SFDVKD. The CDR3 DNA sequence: TGTGCCACCAGTGACCGGGACAGCTTGATCACGGATACGCAGTATTTT. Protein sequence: CATSDRDSLITDTQYF.

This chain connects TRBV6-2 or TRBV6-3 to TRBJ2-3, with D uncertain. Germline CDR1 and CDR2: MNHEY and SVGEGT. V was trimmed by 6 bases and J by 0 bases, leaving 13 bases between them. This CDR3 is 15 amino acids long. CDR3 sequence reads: CASSYWGRSTDTQYF. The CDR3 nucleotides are TGTGCCAGCAGCTATTGGGGAAGAAGCACAGATACGCAGTATTTT.

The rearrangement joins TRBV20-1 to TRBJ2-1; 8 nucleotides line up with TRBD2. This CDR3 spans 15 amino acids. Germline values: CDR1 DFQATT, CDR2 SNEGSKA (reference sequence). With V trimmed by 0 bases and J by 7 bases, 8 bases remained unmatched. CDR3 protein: CSARDPSGSRNEQFF. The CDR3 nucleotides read TGCAGTGCTAGAGATCCCAGCGGGAGTAGGAATGAGCAGTTCTTC.

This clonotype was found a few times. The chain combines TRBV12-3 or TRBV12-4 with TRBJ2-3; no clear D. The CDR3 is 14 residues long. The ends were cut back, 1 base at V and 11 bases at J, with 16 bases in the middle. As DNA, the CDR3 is TGTGCCAGCAGTTTAGGGATCTCCCGATCCGGGCAGTATTTT. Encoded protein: CASSLGISRSGQYF.

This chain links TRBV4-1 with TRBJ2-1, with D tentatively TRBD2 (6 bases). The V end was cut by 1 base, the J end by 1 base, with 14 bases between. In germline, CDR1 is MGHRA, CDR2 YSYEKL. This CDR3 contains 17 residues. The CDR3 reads CASSQANAGISYNEQFF. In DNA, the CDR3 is TGCGCCAGCAGCCAAGCCAACGCGGGGATTTCCTACAATGAGCAGTTCTTC.

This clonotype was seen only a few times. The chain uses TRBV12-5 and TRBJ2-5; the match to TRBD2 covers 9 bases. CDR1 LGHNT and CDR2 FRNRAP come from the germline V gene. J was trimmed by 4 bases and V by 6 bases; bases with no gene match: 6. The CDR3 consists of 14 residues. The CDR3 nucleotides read TGTGCTAGTGGCCCAGGACTAGCGAGAGAGACCCAGTACTTC. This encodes CASGPGLARETQYF.

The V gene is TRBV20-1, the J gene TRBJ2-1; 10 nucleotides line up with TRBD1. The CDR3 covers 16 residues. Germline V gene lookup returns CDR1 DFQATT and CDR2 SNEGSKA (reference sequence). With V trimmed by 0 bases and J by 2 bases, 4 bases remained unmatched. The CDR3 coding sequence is TGCAGTGCTAGAGAAGGGACAGGGGTTACCTACAATGAGCAGTTCTTC. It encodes CSAREGTGVTYNEQFF.

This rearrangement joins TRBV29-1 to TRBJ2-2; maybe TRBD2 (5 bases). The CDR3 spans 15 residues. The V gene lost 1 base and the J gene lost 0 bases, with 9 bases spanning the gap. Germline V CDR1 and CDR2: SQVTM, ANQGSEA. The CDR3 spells CSVEVGVANTGELFF. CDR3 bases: TGCAGCGTTGAAGTCGGGGTAGCGAACACCGGGGAGCTGTTTTTT.

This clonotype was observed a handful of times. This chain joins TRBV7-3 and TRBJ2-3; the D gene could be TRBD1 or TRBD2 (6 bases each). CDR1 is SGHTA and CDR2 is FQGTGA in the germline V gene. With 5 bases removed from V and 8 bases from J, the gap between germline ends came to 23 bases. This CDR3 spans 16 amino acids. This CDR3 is CASSTKSGPGAGTQYF. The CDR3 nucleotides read TGTGCCAGCAGCACAAAATCTGGCCCGGGGGCGGGTACGCAGTATTTT.

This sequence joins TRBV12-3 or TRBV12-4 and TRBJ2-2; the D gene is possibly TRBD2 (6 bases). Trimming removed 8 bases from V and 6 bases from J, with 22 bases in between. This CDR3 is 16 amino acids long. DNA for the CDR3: TGTGCCAGCTCTCTTCTCGGGACTCCTAGGGCCGGGGAGCTGTTTTTT. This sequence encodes CASSLLGTPRAGELFF.

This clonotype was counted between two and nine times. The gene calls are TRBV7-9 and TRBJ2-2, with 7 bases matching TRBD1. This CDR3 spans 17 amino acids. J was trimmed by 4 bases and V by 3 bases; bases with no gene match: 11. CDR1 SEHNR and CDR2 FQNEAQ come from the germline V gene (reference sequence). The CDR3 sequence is CASSLETGLRGTGELFF. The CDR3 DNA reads TGTGCCAGCAGCTTGGAGACAGGGCTTCGCGGCACCGGGGAGCTGTTTTTT.

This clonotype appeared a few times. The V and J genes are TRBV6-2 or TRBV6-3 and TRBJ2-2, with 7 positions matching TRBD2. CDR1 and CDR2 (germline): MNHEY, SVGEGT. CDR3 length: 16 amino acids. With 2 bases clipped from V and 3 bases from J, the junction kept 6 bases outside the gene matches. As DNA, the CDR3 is TGTGCCAGCAGTTACGGCCGGGAGGCCTACACCGGGGAGCTGTTTTTT. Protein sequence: CASSYGREAYTGELFF.

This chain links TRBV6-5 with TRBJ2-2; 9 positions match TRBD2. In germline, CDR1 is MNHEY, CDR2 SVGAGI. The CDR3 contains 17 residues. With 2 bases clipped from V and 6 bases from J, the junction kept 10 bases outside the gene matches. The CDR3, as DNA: TGTGCCAGCAGTTACGGAAATAGCGGGAGAAGGTCCGGGGAGCTGTTTTTT. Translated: CASSYGNSGRRSGELFF.

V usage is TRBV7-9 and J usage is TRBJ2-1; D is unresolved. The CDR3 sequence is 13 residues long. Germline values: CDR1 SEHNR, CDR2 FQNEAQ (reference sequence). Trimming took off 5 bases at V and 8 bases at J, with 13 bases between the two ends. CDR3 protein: CASSVRVFDEQFF. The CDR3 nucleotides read TGTGCCAGCAGCGTTAGGGTATTTGATGAGCAGTTCTTC.

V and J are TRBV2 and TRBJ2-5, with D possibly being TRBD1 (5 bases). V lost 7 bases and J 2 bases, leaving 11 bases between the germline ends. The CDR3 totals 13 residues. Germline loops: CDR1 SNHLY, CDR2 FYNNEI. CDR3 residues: CASTRVKQETQYF. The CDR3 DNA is TGTGCCAGCACCAGGGTAAAACAAGAGACCCAGTACTTC.

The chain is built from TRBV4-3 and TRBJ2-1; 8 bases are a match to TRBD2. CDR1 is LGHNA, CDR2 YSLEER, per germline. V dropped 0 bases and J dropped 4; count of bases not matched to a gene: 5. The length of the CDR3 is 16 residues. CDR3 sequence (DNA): TGCGCCAGCAGCCAAGATACGGGAGGGCTTTACAATGAGCAGTTCTTC. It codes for CASSQDTGGLYNEQFF.

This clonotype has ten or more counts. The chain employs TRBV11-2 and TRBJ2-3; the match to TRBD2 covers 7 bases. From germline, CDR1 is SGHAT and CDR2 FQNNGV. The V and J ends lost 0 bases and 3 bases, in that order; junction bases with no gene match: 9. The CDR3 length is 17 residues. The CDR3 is CASSLDSLAFGTDTQYF. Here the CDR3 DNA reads TGTGCCAGCAGCTTAGATTCACTAGCGTTTGGGACAGATACGCAGTATTTT.

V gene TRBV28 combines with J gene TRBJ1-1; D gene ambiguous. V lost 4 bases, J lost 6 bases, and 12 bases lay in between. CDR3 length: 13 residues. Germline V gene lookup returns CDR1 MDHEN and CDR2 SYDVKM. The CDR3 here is CASSSHMDAEAFF. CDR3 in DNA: TGTGCCAGCAGTTCGCACATGGACGCTGAAGCTTTCTTT.

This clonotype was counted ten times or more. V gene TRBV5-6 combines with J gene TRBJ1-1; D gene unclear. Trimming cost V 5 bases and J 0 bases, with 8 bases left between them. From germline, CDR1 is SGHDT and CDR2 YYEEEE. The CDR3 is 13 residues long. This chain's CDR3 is CASSLFLNTEAFF. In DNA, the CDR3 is TGTGCCAGCAGTTTATTCCTGAACACTGAAGCTTTCTTT. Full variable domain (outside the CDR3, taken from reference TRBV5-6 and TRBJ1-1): DAGVTQSPTHLIKTRGQQVTLRCSPKSGHDTVSWYQQALGQGPQFIFQYYEEEERQRGNFPDRFSGHQFPNYSSELNVNALLLGDSALYLCASSLFLNTEAFFGQGTRLTVV.

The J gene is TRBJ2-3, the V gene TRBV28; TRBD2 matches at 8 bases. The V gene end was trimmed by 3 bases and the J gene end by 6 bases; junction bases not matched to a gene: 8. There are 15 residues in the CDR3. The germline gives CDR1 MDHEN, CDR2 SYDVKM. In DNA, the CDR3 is TGTGCCAGCAGTTTGGCGGCTAGCGGGCGGGATACGCAGTATTTT. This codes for CASSLAASGRDTQYF.

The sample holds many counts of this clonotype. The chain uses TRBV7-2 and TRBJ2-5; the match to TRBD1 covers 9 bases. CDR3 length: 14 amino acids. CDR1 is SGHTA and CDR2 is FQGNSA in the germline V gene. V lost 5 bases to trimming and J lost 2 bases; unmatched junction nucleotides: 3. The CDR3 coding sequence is TGTGCCAGCAGCACGGGACAGGGACAAGAGACCCAGTACTTC. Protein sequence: CASSTGQGQETQYF.